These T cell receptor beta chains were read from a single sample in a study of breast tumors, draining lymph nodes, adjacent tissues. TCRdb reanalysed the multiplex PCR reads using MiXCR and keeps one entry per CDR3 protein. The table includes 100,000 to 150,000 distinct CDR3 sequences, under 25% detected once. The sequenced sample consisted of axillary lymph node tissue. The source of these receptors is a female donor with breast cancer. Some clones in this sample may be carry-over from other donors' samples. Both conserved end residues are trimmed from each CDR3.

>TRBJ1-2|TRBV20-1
SARKGTYGYT
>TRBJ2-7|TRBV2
ASSGRVASEQY
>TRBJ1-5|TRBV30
AWNEGIHQPQH
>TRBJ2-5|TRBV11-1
ASSLVTGGETQY
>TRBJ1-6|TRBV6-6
ASSYSPRGSYSPLH
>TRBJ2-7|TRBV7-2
ASSFLQGSYEQY
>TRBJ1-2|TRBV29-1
SATGSGAGGYT
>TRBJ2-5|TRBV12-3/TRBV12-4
ASSSQEQETQY
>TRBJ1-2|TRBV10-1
ASRTRDRGAGPFGYT
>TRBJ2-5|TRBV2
ASSWRLQETQY
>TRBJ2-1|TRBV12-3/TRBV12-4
ASSLGDTSYSEQF
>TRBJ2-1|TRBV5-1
ASSLSQGTYNEQF
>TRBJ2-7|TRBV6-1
ASSATSGGSYEQY
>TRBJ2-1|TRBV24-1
ATSDIIYNEQF
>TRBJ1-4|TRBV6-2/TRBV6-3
ASSTPAQGGKLF
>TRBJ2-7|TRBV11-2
ASNILGFRDRGIYEQY